The 14 T cell receptor beta chains below were found in one sample sequenced in a study of cytomegalovirus exposure and HLA in healthy donors. A multiplex PCR was run with 60 Vbeta primers and 13 Jbeta primers. The method was immunoSEQ multiplex PCR; TCRdb's version includes in-frame clones alone and lacks a portion of them. Counted here are 200,000 to 250,000 clones, about 80% occurring once; the ten biggest clones make up approximately 0.63%. Source material: PBMCs. These receptors all stem from a man younger than 35 in good health and CMV-seronegative.

The rearrangement links TRBV21-1 to TRBJ2-1; TRBD2 was called by the table and not checked on the DNA. TRBV21-1 is assigned pseudogene status. CDR3 length: 15 residues. The CDR3 DNA sequence: TGTGCCAGCAGCAACGGGGGGAGAGCTTACAATGAGCAGTTCTTC. It translates to CASSNGGRAYNEQFF.

The CDR3 bases are TGCGCCAGCAGCGCTACCTACGAGCAGTACTTC. Encoded protein: CASSATYEQYF. The V and J genes are TRBV10-2 and TRBJ2-7; unclear D gene. V lost 6 bases, J lost 2 bases, and 5 bases lay in between. CDR1 is WSHSY, CDR2 SAAADI, per germline. CDR3 length: 11 residues.

The V call is TRBV11-3, the J call TRBJ2-7; TRBD1 agrees at 9 bases. The CDR3 loop spans 15 amino acids. Per germline, CDR1 SGHNT and CDR2 YENEEA. Unmatched junction bases numbered 10, after V lost 4 bases and J lost 6 bases. The DNA of the CDR3 is TGTGCCAGCAGCTCCGGGGACAGGGTCGGAGGCGAGCAGTACTTC. Its protein is CASSSGDRVGGEQYF.

The rearrangement joins TRBV6-5 to TRBJ2-7; no clear D. Germline V gene data show CDR1 as MNHEY and CDR2 as SVGAGI. This CDR3 has 14 residues. Deletions cut 6 bases from V and 1 base from J, with 13 bases between. The chain's CDR3 is CASSFRVSSYEQYF. CDR3 nucleotides: TGTGCCAGCAGCTTCCGGGTCTCATCCTACGAGCAGTACTTC.

The chain couples TRBV6-1 to TRBJ2-1, with a possible D match to TRBD1 (5 bases). CDR1 is MNHNS and CDR2 is SASEGT in the germline V gene. Trimming shortened V by 4 bases and J by 4 bases, and 8 bases separated the two germline ends. The CDR3 is 13 residues long. The CDR3 DNA sequence: TGTGCCAGCAGTGTCCAGGGATACAATGAGCAGTTCTTC. This sequence encodes CASSVQGYNEQFF.

The chain recombines TRBV2 with TRBJ2-1; no firm D call. CDR1 and CDR2 from the germline V gene are SNHLY and FYNNEI. The CDR3 is made up of 12 amino acids. V gave up 7 bases and J gave up 12 bases, with 16 bases separating them. The CDR3 sequence is CASINRVTWQFF. CDR3 nucleotide sequence: TGTGCCAGCATTAATCGGGTAACTTGGCAGTTCTTC.

V and J are TRBV9 and TRBJ1-2; 7 bases are a match to TRBD1. Germline-derived CDR1 and CDR2 are SGDLS and YYNGEE. V shed 3 bases and J 1 base; nucleotides not matched to a gene: 3. The CDR3 runs 14 residues. CDR3 in amino acids: CASSAGTVNYGYTF. The CDR3 nucleotides read TGTGCCAGCAGCGCCGGGACAGTTAACTATGGCTACACCTTC. The whole variable domain, filled in from reference TRBV9 and TRBJ1-2, reads DSGVTQTPKHLITATGQRVTLRCSPRSGDLSVYWYQQSLDQGLQFLIQYYNGEERAKGNILERFSAQQFPDLHSELNLSSLELGDSALYFCASSAGTVNYGYTFGSGTRLTVV.

This clone has more than one count but fewer than ten. CDR3 bases: TGTGCCAGAAGCTCAGGACTAGCGGGAGCTCTAGCAGATACGCAGTATTTT. Its protein product is CARSSGLAGALADTQYF. The chain joins TRBV5-3 to TRBJ2-3, with 13 bases matching TRBD2. TRBV5-3 is an ORF, with its function uncertain. The CDR3 contains 17 residues. Trimming cost V 3 bases and J 4 bases; bases outside gene matches: 8.

This chain uses TRBV5-4 with TRBJ2-1; the D is unclear. This CDR3 region has 13 residues. Deletions cut 1 base from V and 8 bases from J, with 10 bases between. Germline V gene data show CDR1 as SGHNT and CDR2 as YYREEE (reference sequence). CDR3: CASSLPSVDEQFF. The CDR3 coding sequence is TGTGCCAGCAGCTTGCCTAGTGTGGATGAGCAGTTCTTC. The full variable domain, its missing parts supplied by reference TRBV5-4 and TRBJ2-1, is ETGVTQSPTHLIKTRGQQVTLRCSSQSGHNTVSWYQQALGQGPQFIFQYYREEENGRGNFPPRFSGLQFPNYSSELNVNALELDDSALYLCASSLPSVDEQFFGPGTRLTVL.

The chain is built from TRBV9 and TRBJ2-6, with unresolved D. CDR3 size: 14 residues. V was trimmed by 4 bases and J by 3 bases, leaving 8 bases between them. Germline values: CDR1 SGDLS, CDR2 YYNGEE. CDR3 nucleotides: TGTGCCAGCAGCCAAGGCGGTGGGGCCAACGTCCTGACTTTC. Its translation is CASSQGGGANVLTF.

Of note for this clone: The junction departs from the called germline gene at one end, perhaps through a read error. Other nucleotide sequences from this sample produce the same CDR3. V gene TRBV6-1 combines with J gene TRBJ1-1; D not certain. In germline, CDR1 is MNHNS, CDR2 SASEGT. The CDR3 is 15 residues long. CDR3 protein: CASSEVGTMNTEAFF. The CDR3 DNA sequence: TGTGCCAGCAGCGAAGTGGGCACGATGAACACTGAAGCTTTCTTT.

The gene calls are TRBV15 and TRBJ2-7; 7 nucleotides align to TRBD1. The CDR3 sequence is 16 residues long. V gave up 2 bases and J gave up 0 bases; unmatched junction bases: 7. In germline, CDR1 is LNHNV, CDR2 YYDKDF (reference sequence). The CDR3 reads CATSRQQTGHSYEQYF. The CDR3 DNA reads TGTGCCACCAGCAGACAACAGACAGGGCACTCCTACGAGCAGTACTTC.

The V call is TRBV10-3, the J call TRBJ2-7; a weak D match, TRBD2 (6 bases). Germline V gene data show CDR1 as ENHRY and CDR2 as SYGVKD. The V and J ends lost 7 bases and 5 bases respectively, with 21 bases between them. The CDR3 runs 15 residues. The CDR3 region has the DNA TGTGCCATCAAGTTCGCCCCGGGAGCAGACGACGAGCAGTACTTC. Translated, it gives CAIKFAPGADDEQYF.

V and J are TRBV2 and TRBJ2-5; 13 nucleotides agree with TRBD2. J lost 2 bases, V lost 8 bases, and 17 bases had no gene match. Germline V gene sequence: CDR1 SNHLY, CDR2 FYNNEI. This CDR3 spans 19 amino acids. CDR3 residues: CASGGAVKLAGGGQETQYF. The CDR3 nucleotides read TGTGCCAGCGGCGGGGCCGTCAAACTAGCGGGAGGGGGACAAGAGACCCAGTACTTC.